These 17 T cell receptor beta chains came from one sample sequenced in a study of blood T cell repertoires in COVID-19. Generated by immunoSEQ multiplex PCR, the TCRdb table keeps only in-frame clones and is missing some. This sample yields some 300,000 clones, of which just under 90% are seen a single time; less than 3% belongs to the top ten. Material: PBMCs or T cells enriched from blood (not recorded which). These receptors all stem from a woman aged 50 to 65 who had been exposed to COVID-19.

CDR3 loop: CASSLLTSGGANEQFF. DNA for the CDR3: TGCGCCAGCAGCCTCCTGACTAGCGGGGGGGCCAATGAGCAGTTCTTC. The chain has TRBV4-1 and TRBJ2-1; 14 bases align to TRBD2. The CDR3 is 16 residues long. Germline V lookup: CDR1 MGHRA, CDR2 YSYEKL. V shed 4 bases, J shed 6 bases, and the junction held 5 bases outside the gene matches.

The chain combines TRBV6-5 with TRBJ1-1; D is possibly TRBD1 (6 bases). Germline values: CDR1 MNHEY, CDR2 SVGAGI. V lost 6 bases and J 8 bases, leaving 22 bases between the germline ends. The CDR3 runs to 15 residues. The CDR3 spells CASSPRGGDTSEAFF. As DNA, the CDR3 is TGTGCCAGCAGCCCAAGGGGGGGGGACACTAGCGAAGCTTTCTTT.

The chain combines TRBV12-3 or TRBV12-4 with TRBJ2-7; D is uncertain. The ends were cut back, 1 base at V and 3 bases at J, with 4 bases in the middle. CDR3 length equals 12 residues. Here the CDR3 DNA reads TGTGCCAGCAGTTTAGGTCTCTACGAGCAGTACTTC. Protein: CASSLGLYEQYF.

V and J are TRBV10-2 and TRBJ1-5, with D perhaps matching TRBD1 (5 bases). The CDR3 is made up of 15 amino acids. Trimming shortened V by 1 base and J by 2 bases, and 9 bases separated the two germline ends. CDR1 is WSHSY, CDR2 SAAADI, per germline. The CDR3 DNA sequence: TGCGCCAGCAGTGAGTTTGGGGCGGGCAATCAGCCCCAGCATTTT. It codes for CASSEFGAGNQPQHF.

The chain couples TRBV11-3 to TRBJ2-2; TRBD2 matches 7 bases. The V gene end was trimmed by 8 bases and the J gene end by 4 bases; junction bases not matched to a gene: 7. The germline gives CDR1 SGHNT, CDR2 YENEEA. The CDR3 runs 14 residues. As DNA, the CDR3 is TGTGCCAGCTCCGGGACTACATCCACCGGGGAGCTGTTTTTT. Protein: CASSGTTSTGELFF.

This chain uses TRBV6-5 with TRBJ1-5; D is uncertain. CDR1 is MNHEY, CDR2 SVGAGI, per germline. This CDR3 comprises 14 residues. V was clipped by 3 bases and J by 6 bases, with 12 bases between them. CDR3 nucleotide sequence: TGTGCCAGCAGTTATGTGGGCGCGGGTCAGCCCCAGCATTTT. Amino acids: CASSYVGAGQPQHF.

CDR3 in amino acids: CASSLSGGQTYEQYF. In nucleotides, the CDR3 is TGTGCCAGCAGCCTTAGCGGGGGGCAGACCTACGAGCAGTACTTC. V gene TRBV11-2 combines with J gene TRBJ2-7, with TRBD2 identical over 10 bases. Germline CDR1 and CDR2: SGHAT and FQNNGV. V trimming: 5 bases; J trimming: 2 bases; junction bases outside the gene matches: 6. This CDR3 has 15 residues. Variable domain in full (rest from reference TRBV11-2 and TRBJ2-7): EAGVAQSPRYKIIEKRQSVAFWCNPISGHATLYWYQQILGQGPKLLIQFQNNGVVDDSQLPKDRFSAERLKGVDSTLKIQPAKLEDSAVYLCASSLSGGQTYEQYFGPGTRLTVT.

This chain links TRBV4-1 with TRBJ1-2; D is uncertain. V lost 4 bases and J 0 bases, leaving 15 bases between the germline ends. This CDR3 has 16 amino acids. In germline, CDR1 is MGHRA, CDR2 YSYEKL. Written as DNA, the CDR3 is TGCGCCAGCAGCCCCTCAGTTGGAGAAACTAACTATGGCTACACCTTC. It codes for CASSPSVGETNYGYTF.

The CDR3 loop is CASSQDPRGNYNEQFF. CDR3 in DNA: TGCGCCAGCAGCCAAGATCCCCGGGGGAACTACAATGAGCAGTTCTTC. The J gene is TRBJ2-1, the V gene TRBV4-1; D is perhaps TRBD2 (6 bases). The CDR3 totals 16 residues. Trimming removed 0 bases at V and 3 bases at J, with 12 bases between. CDR1 and CDR2 from the germline V gene are MGHRA and YSYEKL.

The chain links TRBV28 to TRBJ1-1; D is unresolved. V lost 5 bases and J lost 1, with 11 bases in between. The CDR3 length is 14 residues. Germline V gene sequence: CDR1 MDHEN, CDR2 SYDVKM. This CDR3 reads CASSLGLRNTEAFF. DNA of the CDR3: TGTGCCAGCAGTCTCGGACTGAGGAACACTGAAGCTTTCTTT.

The genes are TRBV11-2 and TRBJ1-6, with D uncertain. Per the germline V gene, CDR1 is SGHAT and CDR2 is FQNNGV. This CDR3 spans 18 amino acids. Trimming removed 6 bases from V and 2 bases from J, with 20 bases in between. The CDR3 loop is CASSQRIGGNPYNSPLHF. In DNA form, the CDR3 reads TGTGCCAGCAGTCAAAGAATAGGAGGGAATCCCTATAATTCACCCCTCCACTTT.

The chain has TRBV7-9 and TRBJ2-2; 7 positions match TRBD1. Looked up from germline, CDR1 is SEHNR and CDR2 is FQNEAQ (reference sequence). CDR3 size: 14 residues. V was pared by 2 bases and J by 3 bases, with 0 bases of the junction left unmatched. CDR3 loop: CASSLQGDTGELFF. The CDR3 region has the DNA TGTGCCAGCAGCTTACAGGGGGACACCGGGGAGCTGTTTTTT. The whole variable domain, filled in from reference TRBV7-9 and TRBJ2-2, reads DTGVSQNPRHKITKRGQNVTFRCDPISEHNRLYWYRQTLGQGPEFLTYFQNEAQLEKSRLLSDRFSAERPKGSFSTLEIQRTEQGDSAMYLCASSLQGDTGELFFGEGSRLTVL.

The chain carries TRBV2 and TRBJ1-1; TRBD1 matches 11 bases. The CDR3 has 13 amino acids. The V gene end was trimmed by 4 bases and the J gene end by 7 bases; junction bases not matched to a gene: 2. CDR1 is SNHLY and CDR2 is FYNNEI in the germline V gene. As DNA, the CDR3 is TGTGCCAGCAGTGTAGGGACAGGGGGTGAAGCTTTCTTT. Amino acid sequence: CASSVGTGGEAFF.

The chain employs TRBV7-2 and TRBJ1-3; D is ambiguous. The CDR3 spans 15 residues. With 3 bases removed from V and 0 bases from J, the gap between germline ends came to 9 bases. CDR1 is SGHTA, CDR2 FQGNSA, per germline. The CDR3 region is CASSFQAGSGNTIYF. The CDR3 region has the DNA TGTGCCAGCAGCTTCCAGGCCGGCTCTGGAAACACCATATATTTT.

This rearrangement joins TRBV27 to TRBJ1-2; 9 bases are a match to TRBD1. CDR1 and CDR2 from the germline V gene are MNHEY and SMNVEV (reference sequence). V lost 2 bases, J lost 6 bases, and 4 bases stayed unmatched. The CDR3 loop spans 14 amino acids. The CDR3 nucleotides are TGTGCCAGCAGTTTAGACAGGGGGGGCCATGGCTACACCTTC. Protein: CASSLDRGGHGYTF.

The rearrangement uses TRBV2 and TRBJ2-5; possible D gene TRBD1, 6 bases. The ends were cut back, 7 bases at V and 0 bases at J, with 18 bases in the middle. CDR3 length: 16 amino acids. In germline, CDR1 is SNHLY, CDR2 FYNNEI. The CDR3 here is CASNSVRQAHQETQYF. The CDR3 DNA reads TGTGCCAGCAACTCTGTCAGACAGGCCCACCAAGAGACCCAGTACTTC.

The CDR3 loop reads CASSPGLAGGTYEQYF. The DNA of the CDR3 is TGTGCCAGCAGCCCGGGACTAGCGGGGGGAACCTACGAGCAGTACTTC. This chain connects TRBV5-4 to TRBJ2-7; 15 bases are a match to TRBD2. The CDR3 contains 16 residues. Per the germline V gene, CDR1 is SGHNT and CDR2 is YYREEE (reference sequence). V lost 4 bases to trimming and J lost 2 bases; unmatched junction nucleotides: 4.